These 8 T cell receptor beta chains were sequenced from one sample in a study of blood T cell repertoires in COVID-19. Here immunoSEQ multiplex PCR was the method, and the copy in TCRdb shows in-frame clones only, minus some. The table has about 100,000 clones, over 70% seen once. Sequencing was carried out using peripheral blood. These receptors came from a man aged 45-65 years who had recovered from COVID-19.

This clone occurred once. The genes are TRBV5-1 and TRBJ1-1, with TRBD1 matching over 7 bases. J gave up 0 bases and V 4 bases, and 9 bases lay outside the gene matches. This CDR3 has 16 residues. Germline loops: CDR1 SGHRS, CDR2 YFSETQ. CDR3 DNA sequence: TGCGCCAGCAGCATATTGATGACAGGGATGAACACTGAAGCTTTCTTT. It encodes CASSILMTGMNTEAFF.

The chain uses TRBV6-5 and TRBJ2-7; 10 bases fit TRBD2. The CDR3 spans 15 residues. Looked up from germline, CDR1 is MNHEY and CDR2 is SVGAGI. Trimming removed 6 bases from V and 6 bases from J; junction bases left unmatched: 11. The CDR3 sequence is CASRAILAGVPEQYF. The DNA for the CDR3 is TGTGCCAGCAGAGCCATTCTAGCGGGAGTTCCCGAGCAGTACTTC.

This clone occurred once. Mismatch with germline at one junction end may stem from a read error. Other DNA sequences in the same sample also yield this CDR3. CDR3: CASSPQGLALYEQYF. DNA of the CDR3: TGTGCCAGCAGCCCTCAGGGACTAGCCCTCTACGAACAGTACTTC. This chain uses TRBV7-9 with TRBJ2-7; TRBD2 matches 9 bases. CDR3 size: 15 residues. Germline CDR1 and CDR2: SEHNR and FQNEAQ (reference sequence). Using reference TRBV7-9 and TRBJ2-7 for the parts outside the CDR3, the full variable domain is DTGVSQNPRHKITKRGQNVTFRCDPISEHNRLYWYRQTLGQGPEFLTYFQNEAQLEKSRLLSDRFSAERPKGSFSTLEIQRTEQGDSAMYLCASSPQGLALYEQYFGPGTRLTVT.

This clone was seen once. The CDR3 loop reads CASSEQGVGEAFF. The CDR3, as DNA: TGTGCCAGCAGCGAACAGGGTGTCGGTGAAGCTTTCTTT. V gene TRBV13 combines with J gene TRBJ1-1; a weak D match, TRBD1 (6 bases). CDR1 PRHDT and CDR2 FYEKMQ come from the germline V gene (reference sequence). V lost 5 bases and J lost 7, with 14 bases in between. The CDR3 runs to 13 residues. The full variable domain, in which reference TRBV13 and TRBJ1-1 provide the parts outside the CDR3, is AAGVIQSPRHLIKEKRETATLKCYPIPRHDTVYWYQQGPGQDPQFLISFYEKMQSDKGSIPDRFSAQQFSDYHSELNMSSLELGDSALYFCASSEQGVGEAFFGQGTRLTVV.

This chain connects TRBV27 to TRBJ2-1, with 7 bases fitting TRBD1. The CDR3 is made up of 13 amino acids. J was trimmed by 5 bases and V by 6 bases; bases with no gene match: 4. Per germline, CDR1 MNHEY and CDR2 SMNVEV (reference sequence). The CDR3 DNA sequence: TGTGCCAGCAGCTGGACAGGCGACAATGAGCAGTTCTTC. Translated: CASSWTGDNEQFF.

This chain uses TRBV9 with TRBJ1-2; TRBD1 aligns across 12 bases. The V gene's germline CDR1 is SGDLS and CDR2 YYNGEE. The ends lost 5 bases at V and 4 bases at J; junction bases unmatched: 3. The CDR3 totals 14 residues. CDR3 amino acids: CASRPGQGAYGYTF. CDR3 bases: TGTGCCAGCAGGCCGGGACAGGGGGCCTATGGCTACACCTTC.

V and J are TRBV18 and TRBJ1-2, with 7 bases fitting TRBD1. Germline lookup yields CDR1 KGHSH and CDR2 LQKENI. The CDR3 has 16 residues. V lost 3 bases, J lost 2 bases, and 9 bases stayed unmatched. CDR3 in amino acids: CASSPQGVASNYGYTF. The CDR3 DNA sequence: TGTGCCAGCTCACCGCAGGGGGTCGCTTCAAACTATGGCTACACCTTC.

This sequence joins TRBV20-1 and TRBJ1-2; TRBD1 agrees at 10 bases. The CDR3 consists of 14 residues. Germline V CDR1 and CDR2: DFQATT, SNEGSKA (reference sequence). V dropped 3 bases and J dropped 6; count of bases not matched to a gene: 7. CDR3 bases: TGCAGTGCTAGTGGGGACAGGGGAAGAAATGGCTACACCTTC. This codes for CSASGDRGRNGYTF.